These 13 T cell receptor beta chains were sequenced from one sample in a study of CD8 T cells in Susac syndrome. Reverse transcription used roughly 0.45 to 1 ug RNA and random hexamers. TCRdb passed the immunoSEQ multiplex PCR reads through MiXCR, listing each CDR3 protein once. The repertoire has more than 120,000 distinct CDR3 sequences, approximately 93% of them found once; the top ten carry about 0.076%. Input material: CD4+ T cells from PBMCs. The receptors were gathered from a human donor in good health.

V gene TRBV20-1 combines with J gene TRBJ2-3; D gene ambiguous. The CDR3 runs 12 residues. V lost 2 bases and J 2 bases, leaving 5 bases between the germline ends. In germline, CDR1 is DFQATT, CDR2 SNEGSKA (reference sequence). CDR3 protein: CSARTATDTQYF. CDR3 in DNA: TGCAGTGCTAGAACGGCCACAGATACGCAGTATTTT.

The rearrangement links TRBV7-9 to TRBJ2-1; 7 nucleotides match TRBD2. CDR3 length: 14 residues. The germline CDR1 and CDR2 sequences are SEHNR and FQNEAQ (reference sequence). Losses at the gene ends were 5 bases for V and 8 bases for J; bases not matched to a gene: 9. The CDR3 is CASSPNSGRDEQFF. The CDR3 DNA sequence: TGTGCCAGCAGCCCCAATTCGGGGAGGGATGAGCAGTTCTTC.

This chain uses TRBV29-1 with TRBJ2-1; the D gene could be TRBD1 or TRBD2 (5 bases each). Per the germline V gene, CDR1 is SQVTM and CDR2 is ANQGSEA. The CDR3 consists of 14 residues. The germline V and J ends were trimmed by 5 bases and 6 bases, with 17 bases remaining between them. Here the CDR3 DNA reads TGCAGCGTTCGTATTGTAGCAGGGAGCAATGAGCAGTTCTTC. Encoded protein: CSVRIVAGSNEQFF.

The chain couples TRBV20-1 to TRBJ1-4; D is uncertain. CDR3 length: 15 amino acids. The V end was cut by 0 bases, the J end by 3 bases, with 11 bases between. Germline CDR1 and CDR2: DFQATT and SNEGSKA (reference sequence). CDR3 DNA: TGCAGTGCTAGAGAGATGGGGAGACCTAATGAAAAACTGTTTTTT. Translated, it gives CSAREMGRPNEKLFF.

The chain couples TRBV20-1 to TRBJ2-3; TRBD2 matches at 12 bases. This CDR3 spans 17 amino acids. The germline V gene encodes CDR1 DFQATT and CDR2 SNEGSKA (reference sequence). V lost 0 bases, J lost 8 bases, and 12 bases stayed unmatched. This chain's CDR3 is CSARDSTLAGGPRTQYF. In DNA form, the CDR3 reads TGCAGTGCTAGAGATTCCACCCTAGCGGGAGGGCCCCGTACGCAGTATTTT.

The V and J genes are TRBV23-1 and TRBJ1-2, with a tentative D call TRBD1 (6 bases). TRBV23-1 is placed among ORFs of uncertain function. CDR3 length: 15 amino acids. With 0 bases removed from V and 8 bases from J, the gap between germline ends came to 16 bases. The CDR3 DNA reads as TGCGCCAGCAGTCAATCGGGGACACAGGGAGGCGGCTACACCTTC. It yields the protein CASSQSGTQGGGYTF.

This sequence joins TRBV12-3 or TRBV12-4 and TRBJ2-7, with 8 bases aligning to TRBD2. V lost 6 bases to trimming and J lost 0 bases; unmatched junction nucleotides: 4. The CDR3 totals 14 residues. The CDR3 coding sequence is TGTGCCAGCAGCTCGGGGGGGCACTCCTACGAGCAGTACTTC. Translated, it gives CASSSGGHSYEQYF.

This clonotype came up a few times. The chain uses TRBV3-1 and TRBJ2-7; D uncertain. Germline V lookup: CDR1 LGHDT, CDR2 YNNKEL (reference sequence). CDR3 length equals 13 residues. V lost 1 base, J lost 0 bases, and 4 bases lay in between. As DNA, the CDR3 is TGTGCCAGCAGCCAAGCCACCTCCTACGAGCAGTACTTC. It codes for CASSQATSYEQYF.

The J gene is TRBJ2-2, the V gene TRBV11-2, with a weak D call TRBD2 (5 bases). The ends were cut back, 5 bases at V and 1 base at J, with 11 bases in the middle. Germline CDR1 is SGHAT and CDR2 is FQNNGV. The CDR3 runs to 15 residues. In DNA form, the CDR3 reads TGTGCCAGCAGCCCCAAAGGAGGGAACACCGGGGAGCTGTTTTTT. Translated: CASSPKGGNTGELFF.

The chain uses TRBV29-1 and TRBJ2-1, with 14 positions matching TRBD2. Germline-derived CDR1 and CDR2 are SQVTM and ANQGSEA. CDR3 size: 17 residues. V lost 8 bases to trimming and J lost 3 bases; unmatched junction nucleotides: 12. The CDR3 region is CSLTPGLAGEDYNEQFF. CDR3 DNA: TGCAGCCTAACCCCGGGACTAGCGGGAGAAGACTACAATGAGCAGTTCTTC.

This chain links TRBV28 with TRBJ1-5; D call uncertain. The CDR3 has 15 residues. The V end was cut by 6 bases, the J end by 0 bases, with 12 bases between. CDR1 MDHEN and CDR2 SYDVKM come from the germline V gene. This chain's CDR3 is CASRLGGPSNQPQHF. The CDR3 DNA sequence: TGTGCCAGCAGGCTGGGAGGGCCTAGCAATCAGCCCCAGCATTTT.

This chain connects TRBV27 to TRBJ2-6, with D perhaps being TRBD1 or TRBD2 (5 bases each). The CDR3 is 16 residues long. Germline CDR1 is MNHEY and CDR2 is SMNVEV (reference sequence). Trimming took off 7 bases at V and 3 bases at J, with 16 bases between the two ends. The CDR3 is CASTPWGSVGANVLTF. CDR3 coding DNA: TGTGCCAGCACCCCGTGGGGGTCGGTTGGGGCCAACGTCCTGACTTTC.

The chain is built from TRBV3-1 and TRBJ2-7; weak D call: TRBD1 (6 bases). This CDR3 spans 16 amino acids. The germline V gene has CDR1 LGHDT and CDR2 YNNKEL (reference sequence). Trimming removed 3 bases at V and 5 bases at J, with 20 bases between. The CDR3 spells CASSHQTRQVTDEQYF. CDR3 sequence (DNA): TGTGCCAGCAGCCACCAAACGCGACAGGTCACGGACGAGCAGTACTTC.